The 20 T cell receptor beta chains presented below share a single source sample, sequenced in a study of regulatory T cells in long-lasting Graves disease. Construction of the TCR beta libraries employed iRepertoire HTBI primers in conjunction with Arm-PCR of CDR3 regions. TCRdb used MiXCR to reprocess the multiplex PCR reads, holding one entry per CDR3 protein. The table records 350,000 to 450,000 distinct CDR3 sequences, about 12% of them present only once. Time point indicated: newly diagnosed GD, antithyroid drugs for less than 3 months. There was RNA extracted from PBMCs, and the TCR library was made from it. The same sample was also used in a study of T cells in Graves' hyperthyroidism and ophthalmopathy.

Sequenced material: peripheral blood mononuclear cells (PBMCs), taken at new diagnosis, from a patient treated with antithyroid drugs. The receptors come from a woman aged 18-35 years with Graves disease.

The V call is TRBV12-5, the J call TRBJ2-5; 10 bases align to TRBD1. Trimming at V came to 7 bases and at J to 5 bases, leaving 7 bases not matched to a gene. Germline V gives CDR1 LGHNT, CDR2 FRNRAP. The CDR3 consists of 14 residues. In DNA, the CDR3 is TGTGCTAGTGCCCAGACAGGGGGCCCTGAGACCCAGTACTTC. Protein: CASAQTGGPETQYF. Supplemented by reference TRBV12-5 and TRBJ2-5, the full variable domain reads DARVTQTPRHKVTEMGQEVTMRCQPILGHNTVFWYRQTMMQGLELLAYFRNRAPLDDSGMPKDRFSAEMPDATLATLKIQPSEPRDSAVYFCASAQTGGPETQYFGPGTRLLVL.

This clonotype has only a few counts. The chain employs TRBV6-1 and TRBJ2-7; 7 positions match TRBD1. With 5 bases clipped from V and 2 bases from J, the junction kept 3 bases outside the gene matches. From germline, CDR1 is MNHNS and CDR2 SASEGT. This CDR3 has 13 amino acids. The CDR3 nucleotides read TGTGCCAGCAGTCGGGACAGCCCCTACGAGCAGTACGTC. As protein: CASSRDSPYEQYV.

The V and J genes are TRBV29-1 and TRBJ1-3; D is unclear. Germline loops: CDR1 SQVTM, CDR2 ANQGSEA. V lost 6 bases and J lost 0, with 6 bases in between. The CDR3 length is 12 residues. The CDR3 nucleotides read TGCAGCGTCGATGTCTCTGGAAACACCATATATTTT. Translation gives CSVDVSGNTIYF. Filled out from reference TRBV29-1 and TRBJ1-3, the complete variable domain reads SAVISQKPSRDICQRGTSLTIQCQVDSQVTMMFWYRQQPGQSLTLIATANQGSEATYESGFVIDKFPISRPNLTFSTLTVSNMSPEDSSIYLCSVDVSGNTIYFGEGSWLTVV.

This clonotype was observed at least ten times. The genes are TRBV27 and TRBJ2-1; D might be TRBD2 (6 bases). This CDR3 region has 13 residues. Germline V gene data show CDR1 as MNHEY and CDR2 as SMNVEV (reference sequence). Deletions cut 6 bases from V and 9 bases from J, with 15 bases between. Here the CDR3 reads CASSRLGPGEQFF. In DNA form, the CDR3 reads TGTGCCAGCAGCCGACTAGGGCCGGGTGAGCAGTTCTTC.

The chain joins TRBV10-3 to TRBJ1-2, with D tentatively TRBD1 (5 bases). Trimming pared 8 bases from V and 6 bases from J, leaving 19 bases between. Germline CDR1 and CDR2: ENHRY and SYGVKD. The CDR3 sequence is 14 residues long. The CDR3 region has the DNA TGTGCCATCCAATCAGGGCGTCGTGTGGATGGCTACACCTTC. Amino acid sequence: CAIQSGRRVDGYTF.

This clonotype was counted only a few times. A much bigger clone sits one base away, suggesting this may be a read error. This sequence joins TRBV7-2 and TRBJ1-2; D unclear. The CDR3 runs 13 residues. V was trimmed by 5 bases and J by 4 bases, leaving 11 bases between them. Per the germline V gene, CDR1 is SGHTA and CDR2 is FQGNSA. The CDR3 here is CASSPHRGYGYTF. The CDR3 DNA is TGTGCCAGCAGCCCGCACAGAGGCTATGGCTACACCTTC.

This clonotype was found many times. V is TRBV7-9 and J is TRBJ1-4, with TRBD1 matching over 7 bases. CDR3 size: 13 residues. Trimming at V came to 3 bases and at J to 7 bases, leaving 2 bases not matched to a gene. From germline, CDR1 is SEHNR and CDR2 FQNEAQ (reference sequence). The CDR3 loop is CASSLTGREKLFF. The CDR3, as DNA: TGTGCCAGCAGCTTGACAGGGCGTGAAAAACTGTTTTTT.

This clonotype was seen at least ten times. The rearrangement links TRBV3-1 to TRBJ1-5; D unresolved. In germline, CDR1 is LGHDT, CDR2 YNNKEL (reference sequence). This CDR3 region has 13 residues. Trimming removed 3 bases at V and 5 bases at J, with 8 bases between. CDR3 DNA: TGTGCCAGCAGCCACGACTCCTATCAGCCCCAGCATTTT. It specifies CASSHDSYQPQHF.

There are many counts of this clonotype. The chain couples TRBV7-2 to TRBJ2-1; 13 bases match TRBD2. V shed 5 bases and J 8 bases; nucleotides not matched to a gene: 6. CDR1 and CDR2 (germline): SGHTA, FQGNSA. This CDR3 has 15 residues. DNA of the CDR3: TGTGCCAGCAGCCGACTAGCGGGAGGAGGGGATGAGCAGTTCTTC. It codes for CASSRLAGGGDEQFF.

This clonotype has ten or more counts. The rearrangement uses TRBV7-2 and TRBJ2-1, with 8 bases that match TRBD2. This CDR3 has 16 amino acids. CDR1 is SGHTA and CDR2 is FQGNSA in the germline V gene. The junction had 14 bases not matched to a gene; V was cut back by 5 bases and J by 8 bases. The CDR3 is CASSPYSGARRDEQFF. As DNA, the CDR3 is TGTGCCAGCAGCCCCTATAGCGGGGCACGGCGCGATGAGCAGTTCTTC.

This clonotype was counted ten times or more. J is TRBJ2-1 and V is TRBV15; 13 bases are a match to TRBD2. Germline CDR1 LNHNV, CDR2 YYDKDF (reference sequence). The CDR3 has 16 residues. The junction had 8 bases not matched to a gene; V was cut back by 5 bases and J by 7 bases. DNA for the CDR3: TGTGCCACCAGCGCACCGGGACTAGCGGGATTGAATGAGCAGTTCTTC. Protein product: CATSAPGLAGLNEQFF.

Only a few counts were recorded for this clonotype. The rearrangement links TRBV24-1 to TRBJ2-5; weak D call: TRBD1 (5 bases). The length of the CDR3 is 14 residues. Germline V gives CDR1 KGHDR, CDR2 SFDVKD. Trimming removed 4 bases from V and 0 bases from J, with 8 bases in between. The CDR3 is CATSDGHHQETQYF. The DNA of the CDR3 is TGTGCCACCAGTGACGGACACCACCAAGAGACCCAGTACTTC.

This clonotype was seen repeatedly, ten times or more. V gene TRBV10-3 combines with J gene TRBJ2-2, with 11 bases lining up with TRBD2. The germline V gene has CDR1 ENHRY and CDR2 SYGVKD. Unmatched junction bases numbered 6, after V lost 2 bases and J lost 4 bases. The CDR3 loop spans 17 amino acids. The CDR3 here is CAISEGLAGGPTGELFF. In nucleotides, the CDR3 is TGTGCCATCAGTGAGGGCCTAGCGGGAGGTCCCACCGGGGAGCTGTTTTTT.

This clonotype was observed a few times. This sequence joins TRBV19 and TRBJ1-3; D gene uncertain. Germline-derived CDR1 and CDR2 are LNHDA and SQIVND (reference sequence). The CDR3 totals 15 residues. The V and J ends lost 3 bases and 0 bases respectively, with 9 bases between them. The CDR3: CASSMGGSSGNTIYF. CDR3 in DNA: TGTGCCAGTAGTATGGGCGGCAGCTCTGGAAACACCATATATTTT. Variable domain in full (rest from reference TRBV19 and TRBJ1-3): DGGITQSPKYLFRKEGQNVTLSCEQNLNHDAMYWYRQDPGQGLRLIYYSQIVNDFQKGDIAEGYSVSREKKESFPLTVTSAQKNPTAFYLCASSMGGSSGNTIYFGEGSWLTVV.

This clonotype came up many times. The J gene is TRBJ1-1, the V gene TRBV6-9; D may be TRBD1 (6 bases). Trimming pared 2 bases from V and 6 bases from J, leaving 13 bases between. CDR1 MNHGY and CDR2 SVAAGI come from the germline V gene. The CDR3 loop spans 14 amino acids. CDR3 in DNA: TGTGCCAGCAGTTATAGGGGGGCATCGGCTGAAGCTTTCTTT. Its translation is CASSYRGASAEAFF.

This rearrangement joins TRBV27 to TRBJ2-1; TRBD1 aligns across 8 bases. Looked up from germline, CDR1 is MNHEY and CDR2 is SMNVEV (reference sequence). The CDR3 runs 16 residues. V shed 2 bases, J shed 2 bases, and the junction held 5 bases outside the gene matches. This chain's CDR3 is CASSLLGQGPYNEQFF. CDR3 DNA sequence: TGTGCCAGCAGTTTACTCGGACAGGGTCCCTACAATGAGCAGTTCTTC.

There are many counts of this clonotype. The gene calls are TRBV25-1 and TRBJ1-6; 7 nucleotides line up with TRBD1. Looked up from germline, CDR1 is MGHDK and CDR2 is SYGVNS. V lost 2 bases, J lost 3 bases, and 7 bases stayed unmatched. This CDR3 region has 17 residues. CDR3 in DNA: TGTGCCAGCAGTGAAACCCGGACAGGTTACTATAATTCACCCCTCCACTTT. Translated: CASSETRTGYYNSPLHF.

The genes are TRBV7-2 and TRBJ2-5, with 9 bases fitting TRBD2. Germline V gene data show CDR1 as SGHTA and CDR2 as FQGNSA. This CDR3 is built from 16 residues. The V gene end was trimmed by 4 bases and the J gene end by 3 bases; junction bases not matched to a gene: 9. CDR3 region: CASSSNLSGGKETQYF. The CDR3 bases are TGTGCCAGCAGCTCGAACCTTAGCGGGGGAAAAGAGACCCAGTACTTC.

This clonotype was observed at least ten times. The chain joins TRBV18 to TRBJ1-2; D not resolved. Germline lookup yields CDR1 KGHSH and CDR2 LQKENI. The CDR3 totals 14 residues. The V end was cut by 3 bases, the J end by 4 bases, with 12 bases between. The CDR3 sequence is CASSPVGRSYGYTF. CDR3 DNA: TGTGCCAGCTCACCTGTGGGCAGAAGCTATGGCTACACCTTC.

This clonotype turned up a few times. The chain links TRBV20-1 to TRBJ1-2, with 8 bases aligning to TRBD1. The CDR3 runs to 14 residues. Germline CDR1 DFQATT, CDR2 SNEGSKA (reference sequence). V dropped 6 bases and J dropped 2; count of bases not matched to a gene: 8. CDR3 nucleotides: TGCAGTGCCTCTGGGACAGGAAAAAACTATGGCTACACCTTC. This translates into CSASGTGKNYGYTF.